This TCR beta chain appears in the sequencing data of a study of Ad26.COV2.S vaccination and SARS-CoV-2 variants (dated by TCRdb to 2020 to 2022). Study-wide context: Donors in the vaccine arm were drawn from COV1001, a phase I-IIa trial of Ad26.COV2.S in healthy adults that was multicentre, randomized, double-blind and placebo-controlled. Trial participants were randomized into five groups of five, in which low-dose or high-dose Ad26.COV2.S was given once or twice, or placebo was given on both occasions. Investigators did not know the trial group allocation while performing experiments and assessing outcomes. Dosing of Ad26.COV2.S was intramuscular, at either 5x10^10 or 1x10^11 viral particles, delivered as one shot or as two shots spaced 56 days apart. The specificity and breadth of SARS-CoV-2-reactive T cell receptors after Ad26.COV2.S vaccination were assessed by TCRbeta repertoire sequencing. The TCR-sequenced set comprised approximately 30 samples: roughly 19 Ad26.COV2.S vaccine recipients, 5 placebo recipients and 8 SARS-CoV-2 convalescent individuals. Paper-wide results and their limitations: After vaccination, substantial breadth of spike-specific CD8+ and CD4+ T cell responses was reported. Ad26.COV2.S recipients had higher spike-specific TCR breadth than placebo recipients (P = 0.0014). The authors noted that total T cell responses may have been underestimated by the TCR breadth and depth analyses. Vaccine and placebo recipients had similar non-spike TCR breadth, a finding consistent with the vaccine containing only spike. The study was not powered to compare responses between vaccine doses or regimens.

There are 16 amino acids in the CDR3, from cysteine to phenylalanine inclusive. The entry retains the CDR3 DNA only, 48 bases that are in frame from base 1. Trimming accounts for 2 bases at V and 6 bases at J, while the number of junction bases matched to no gene is 8. CDR1 is given as MDHEN and CDR2 as SYDVKM, both from the germline V gene. This specimen's treatment or condition label, interpreted: 15 to 20 received Ad26.COV2.S at low or high dose, single or two shots; several received placebo; per-sample allocation not given. For vaccine and placebo recipients, repertoires were sequenced using samples collected on day 63 after the first injection. Cohort 1b enrolled about two dozen adults aged 18-55 years at a single site in Boston, USA, between 29 July and 7 August 2020. Ad26.COV2.S was a replication-incompetent adenovirus type 26 vector expressing a prefusion-stabilized SARS-CoV-2 spike protein from the original Wuhan strain.

As regards this clone: Its antigen remains unidentified. The input lacks base qualities; no much larger clone sits a single base away.

The immunoSEQ Assay was used to sequence TCRbeta CDR3 regions. After extraction, genomic DNA underwent amplification by bias-controlled multiplex PCR, followed by high-throughput sequencing. Processing in the source paper ran as follows. To quantify the absolute abundance of every unique TCRbeta CDR3 region, sequences were collapsed and filtered. T cell fraction was estimated by normalization of TCRbeta template counts to usable DNA, with usable DNA being measured through amplification of reference genes present in all nucleated cells. Repertoire TCRs were annotated as SARS-CoV-2-specific when V gene, CDR3 amino acid sequence and J gene were exactly matched to a known reactive TCR set. The reference SARS-CoV-2 TCR set was derived from MIRA and filtered for enrichment in COVID-19-positive ImmuneCODE repertoires, a step that removed public or cross-reactive TCRs. Using the MIRA antigens, annotated TCRs were further analysed by specific ORF or by position within an ORF. Breadth was defined as annotated unique rearrangements over total unique productive rearrangements; depth was the summed frequency of those rearrangements. TCR breadth was compared between groups using two-sided Wilcoxon rank-sum tests. TCRdb limited this immuneACCESS table to in-frame rearrangements with V and J called. A share of clones is missing; checked studies link under half to unresolved V genes, and the rest is unexplained. The V and J calls and the clone size are those of that table, but D and trimming were determined from the DNA. Here the sample has a few hundred thousand clones; about 90% occur a single time. The ten largest make up approximately 4.5% of the sample.

The source is a person between 18 and 60 years old who received the Ad26.COV2.S COVID-19 vaccine or a placebo. Sample: peripheral blood, taken in a trial of Ad26.COV2.S vaccine versus placebo. The chain was built from TRBV28 and TRBJ2-1, with 9 bases aligning to TRBD2. The CDR3 is CASSLQAGGPPNEQFF. The DNA sequence is given as TGTGCCAGCAGTTTACAGGCGGGAGGGCCGCCCAATGAGCAGTTCTTC.